The clone carrying this TCR beta chain was seen a handful of times. It was RNA transcripts that yielded the amplified TCR beta CDR3 regions. The HTBI primer set drove a first-round RT-PCR of the TCR CDR3. A single record per CDR3 protein comes from TCRdb applying MiXCR to the multiplex PCR reads. The table includes fewer than 700,000 distinct CDR3 sequences, around 15% detected once. Looked up from germline, CDR1 is MGHDK and CDR2 is SYGVNS. The CDR3 has 15 residues. With 3 bases clipped from V and 4 bases from J, the junction kept 4 bases outside the gene matches. This entry comes from a study of T cells in Graves' hyperthyroidism and ophthalmopathy. Study-level information: Pretreatment peripheral blood was obtained at initial diagnosis.

This chain connects TRBV25-1 to TRBJ1-2; 11 nucleotides agree with TRBD1. The source is a woman in her twenties or thirties with Graves' hyperthyroidism. Material for sequencing was blood. CDR3 coding DNA: TGTGCCAGCAGTGATAGGGACAGGGGGGTCTATGGCTACACCTTC. Amino acid sequence: CASSDRDRGVYGYTF.